A selection of T cell receptor beta chains follows, all from one sample in a study of cytomegalovirus exposure and HLA in healthy donors. Sequencing used immunoSEQ multiplex PCR; TCRdb keeps in-frame clones, though not all of them. Here the sample spans 100,000 to 150,000 clones, about 10% being singletons. Input material: PBMCs. These receptors came from a woman aged 18-30 years in good health and CMV-seropositive. CDR3s include the opening cysteine and the closing phenylalanine or tryptophan.

v_gene	j_gene	CDR3aa
TRBV6-5	TRBJ2-4	CATARGRSKNIQYF
TRBV30	TRBJ2-7	CAWSVLTYEQYF
TRBV30	TRBJ1-3	CAWRQGPRNTIYF
TRBV6-1	TRBJ2-7	CASSARGILGRVSYEQYF
TRBV5-8	TRBJ1-1	CASSLGASDQRKLFF
TRBV5-1	TRBJ2-1	CASSLAGRGLNEQFF
TRBV5-1	TRBJ2-1	CASSLAGGRNEQFF
TRBV28	TRBJ1-2	CASSVQGIKGYTF
TRBV5-6	TRBJ2-7	CASSLGGEQYF
TRBV5-1	TRBJ2-1	CASSLGLYNEQFF
TRBV2	TRBJ1-5	CASKFEGAVVNQPQHF
TRBV29-1	TRBJ2-1	CSVVSPSGNEQFF
TRBV28	TRBJ2-7	CASTQRGDSNYEQYF
TRBV2	TRBJ1-1	CASSEFQEAFF
TRBV5-1	TRBJ2-2	CASSMGLEETGELFF
TRBV12-5	TRBJ2-7	CASGLHSTGKGESEQYF
TRBV6-6	TRBJ2-7	CASSLPTVYEQYF
TRBV5-6	TRBJ2-4	CASSIGHLAKNIQYF
TRBV5-1	TRBJ2-7	CASSQGLAGGYEQYF
TRBV30	TRBJ1-1	CAWDRAHTEAFF
TRBV5-6	TRBJ2-3	CASSLIRGTQYF
TRBV13	TRBJ2-1	CASSLGLAGGGNEQFF
TRBV5-8	TRBJ2-6	CASSRRTGHNSGANVLTF
TRBV9	TRBJ1-2	CASSVGGGTAGKAGYTF
TRBV5-1	TRBJ1-5	CASSLEGQANQPQHF
TRBV7-9	TRBJ2-5	CATTTGTGGGQETQYF
TRBV28	TRBJ1-2	CASSLPGDRGNYGYTF
TRBV4-1	TRBJ1-1	CASSQFGNRAFF
TRBV30	TRBJ1-5	CAWSGGENQPQHF
TRBV14	TRBJ2-4	CASSRDREGKNIQYF
TRBV9	TRBJ1-5	CASSVVESGGARNQPQHF
TRBV19	TRBJ1-4	CASSPPGTTQKLFF
TRBV29-1	TRBJ1-2	CSVEGPGGYGYTF
TRBV5-1	TRBJ1-1	CASHRVLNTEAFF
TRBV5-1	TRBJ2-1	CASSYNGGNNEQFF
TRBV7-9	TRBJ1-4	CASSLEGATNEKLFF
TRBV6-1	TRBJ1-1	CASTSGTGGTTEAFF